Shown below are 30 T cell receptor beta chains from a single sample sequenced in a study of T cells in Graves' hyperthyroidism and ophthalmopathy. Amplified TCR beta CDR3 regions came from RNA transcripts. Carried out on the TCR CDR3, a first-round RT-PCR used the HTBI primer set. TCRdb reanalysed the multiplex PCR reads using MiXCR and keeps one entry per CDR3 protein. The data hold fewer than 550,000 distinct CDR3 sequences, with roughly a quarter observed a single time. Sample: blood. The receptors come from a woman under 40 with Graves' ophthalmopathy.

The chain recombines TRBV19 with TRBJ2-4, with 10 bases lining up with TRBD2. Germline V gene data show CDR1 as LNHDA and CDR2 as SQIVND (reference sequence). With V trimmed by 4 bases and J by 5 bases, 5 bases remained unmatched. CDR3 size: 15 residues. CDR3 sequence reads: CASSKSSGGQNIQYF. CDR3 DNA sequence: TGTGCCAGTAGTAAGTCTAGCGGGGGCCAAAACATTCAGTACTTC.

In its sample, this clonotype was seen a few times. The chain has TRBV19 and TRBJ1-1, with D unresolved. Per the germline V gene, CDR1 is LNHDA and CDR2 is SQIVND (reference sequence). The CDR3 runs 15 residues. V shed 6 bases and J shed 1 base, with 15 bases lying between them. The DNA of the CDR3 is TGTGCCAGTAGCACTGGACGGAATAGGAACACTGAAGCTTTCTTT. The encoded protein is CASSTGRNRNTEAFF.

This clonotype occurred many times. The chain recombines TRBV29-1 with TRBJ1-5; D unresolved. This CDR3 region has 14 residues. Trimming pared 3 bases from V and 2 bases from J, leaving 11 bases between. Germline lookup yields CDR1 SQVTM and CDR2 ANQGSEA. The CDR3 region is CSVDFGVGNQPQHF. The CDR3 nucleotides read TGCAGCGTTGACTTCGGAGTCGGCAATCAGCCCCAGCATTTT.

This clonotype came up many times. The V gene is TRBV6-6, the J gene TRBJ2-7; TRBD2 agrees at 7 bases. CDR1 and CDR2 (germline): MNHNY, SVGAGI (reference sequence). V was pared by 5 bases and J by 3 bases, with 10 bases of the junction left unmatched. The CDR3 runs to 15 residues. CDR3 in amino acids: CASSRGGAKVYEQYF. CDR3 bases: TGTGCCAGCAGTCGGGGAGGGGCCAAAGTCTACGAGCAGTACTTC.

This chain joins TRBV6-5 and TRBJ2-5; 7 bases map to TRBD2. Germline trimming cut 2 bases from V and 2 bases from J; bases unmatched to any gene: 11. The V gene's germline CDR1 is MNHEY and CDR2 SVGAGI. The CDR3 is 17 amino acids. The CDR3 nucleotides read TGTGCCAGCAGTTACGGATTGGTAGCGGGTTCACAAGAGACCCAGTACTTC. Its protein is CASSYGLVAGSQETQYF.

This clonotype was counted many times. This chain connects TRBV20-1 to TRBJ1-1; 8 bases fit TRBD1. Per the germline V gene, CDR1 is DFQATT and CDR2 is SNEGSKA (reference sequence). This CDR3 region has 12 residues. J lost 6 bases, V lost 2 bases, and 2 bases had no gene match. The CDR3 sequence: CSARQGAAEAFF. The DNA of the CDR3 is TGCAGTGCTAGACAGGGGGCAGCTGAAGCTTTCTTT.

This clonotype was detected ten times or more. The rearrangement joins TRBV7-9 to TRBJ2-7; 9 bases map to TRBD2. Per germline, CDR1 SEHNR and CDR2 FQNEAQ (reference sequence). The CDR3 has 15 residues. After removal of 0 bases from V and 2 bases from J, the junction contained 2 bases not matched to a gene. The CDR3 DNA reads as TGTGCCAGCAGCTTAGCAAGCGGGGGGCCCTACGAGCAGTACTTC. It codes for CASSLASGGPYEQYF.

As concerns this clonotype: A much larger clone sits a single nucleotide away, making a read error possible. The chain joins TRBV7-2 to TRBJ1-5, with D unresolved. The CDR3 has 13 residues. Germline assignment: CDR1 SGHTA and CDR2 FQGNSA. Trimming stripped 3 bases from V and 3 bases from J, with 6 bases between. CDR3 region: CASSLSNNQPQHF. In DNA form, the CDR3 reads TGTGCCAGCAGCTTGAGTAACAATCAGCCCCAGCATTTT.

V and J are TRBV28 and TRBJ1-1, with 11 bases aligning to TRBD1. V trimming: 4 bases; J trimming: 5 bases; junction bases outside the gene matches: 6. The CDR3 extends over 15 amino acids. The V gene's germline CDR1 is MDHEN and CDR2 SYDVKM. In DNA form, the CDR3 reads TGTGCCAGCAGTTACGGGACAGGGGGAGGTACTGAAGCTTTCTTT. Translated: CASSYGTGGGTEAFF.

This clonotype was observed a single time. The V call is TRBV7-2, the J call TRBJ2-5; TRBD2 matches at 12 bases. With 5 bases clipped from V and 1 base from J, the junction kept 2 bases outside the gene matches. The CDR3 contains 15 residues. Germline-derived CDR1 and CDR2 are SGHTA and FQGNSA. In DNA form, the CDR3 reads TGTGCCAGCAGCCGGACTAGCGGGATCCAAGAGACCCAGTACTTC. This sequence encodes CASSRTSGIQETQYF.

The V gene is TRBV20-1, the J gene TRBJ2-5; D unresolved. The CDR3 sequence is 14 residues long. V was shortened by 2 bases and J by 5 bases, with 15 bases between the two germline ends. The germline gives CDR1 DFQATT, CDR2 SNEGSKA (reference sequence). The DNA of the CDR3 is TGCAGTGCTAGACGCTCTTCCTTTGAGGAGACCCAGTACTTC. Translating it yields CSARRSSFEETQYF.

This clonotype appeared a few times. The chain links TRBV18 to TRBJ1-1, with 8 bases that match TRBD1. Losses at the gene ends were 4 bases for V and 3 bases for J; bases not matched to a gene: 7. The CDR3 contains 15 residues. CDR1 is KGHSH and CDR2 is LQKENI in the germline V gene. Here the CDR3 reads CASSQDRVRDTEAFF. As DNA, the CDR3 is TGTGCCAGCTCACAGGACAGGGTACGCGACACTGAAGCTTTCTTT. The full variable domain, its missing parts supplied by reference TRBV18 and TRBJ1-1, is NAGVMQNPRHLVRRRGQEARLRCSPMKGHSHVYWYRQLPEEGLKFMVYLQKENIIDESGMPKERFSAEFPKEGPSILRIQQVVRGDSAAYFCASSQDRVRDTEAFFGQGTRLTVV.

The chain joins TRBV12-3 or TRBV12-4 to TRBJ2-4; 14 nucleotides align to TRBD2. The length of the CDR3 is 15 residues. V shed 5 bases, J shed 6 bases, and the junction held 3 bases outside the gene matches. Here the CDR3 reads CASSQGTSGGNIQYF. The DNA for the CDR3 is TGTGCCAGCAGTCAAGGGACTAGCGGGGGAAACATTCAGTACTTC.

The DNA for the CDR3 is TGTGCCAGCAGCCCAGTATGGGAAGACACCGGGGAGCTGTTTTTT. Translating it yields CASSPVWEDTGELFF. This chain links TRBV5-6 with TRBJ2-2; no firm D call. Germline V CDR1 and CDR2: SGHDT, YYEEEE. The V gene lost 4 bases and the J gene lost 3 bases, with 13 bases spanning the gap. This CDR3 has 15 amino acids.

This clonotype appeared once. A junction end diverges from the germline sequence, so it may reflect a read error. The chain links TRBV6-1 to TRBJ2-5; 8 nucleotides match TRBD2. The CDR3 totals 13 residues. Germline V gives CDR1 MNHNS, CDR2 SASEGT. The CDR3 nucleotides are TGTGCCAGCAGTGAACGGGCCGGGAGGGCCGAAGACTTC. Translation: CASSERAGRAEDF.

This clonotype was seen repeatedly, ten times or more. The chain couples TRBV28 to TRBJ1-3, with 8 bases that match TRBD1. Losses at the gene ends were 3 bases for V and 3 bases for J; bases not matched to a gene: 10. The germline V gene encodes CDR1 MDHEN and CDR2 SYDVKM. There are 17 residues in the CDR3. CDR3 residues: CASSLFRQGPNGNTIYF. The CDR3 nucleotides are TGTGCCAGCAGTTTGTTCCGACAGGGGCCGAATGGAAACACCATATATTTT.

There are many counts of this clonotype. V is TRBV6-1 and J is TRBJ1-5; D is undetermined. CDR1 is MNHNS, CDR2 SASEGT, per germline. With 1 base removed from V and 4 bases from J, the gap between germline ends came to 8 bases. This CDR3 spans 14 amino acids. CDR3 region: CASSEEYENQPQHF. CDR3 DNA sequence: TGTGCCAGCAGTGAAGAATACGAGAATCAGCCCCAGCATTTT.

The genes are TRBV11-2 and TRBJ2-5, with a tentative D call TRBD1 (5 bases). V was trimmed by 2 bases and J by 6 bases, leaving 16 bases between them. The CDR3 runs 15 residues. Per germline, CDR1 SGHAT and CDR2 FQNNGV. The CDR3 is CASSLTEGASKTQYF. CDR3 nucleotide sequence: TGTGCCAGCAGCTTAACAGAAGGGGCGAGTAAGACCCAGTACTTC.

The rearrangement uses TRBV19 and TRBJ1-2; the match to TRBD1 covers 11 bases. V lost 5 bases to trimming and J lost 6 bases; unmatched junction nucleotides: 5. CDR3 length: 14 amino acids. Germline-derived CDR1 and CDR2 are LNHDA and SQIVND (reference sequence). This CDR3 reads CASSWTGGADGYTF. CDR3 in DNA: TGTGCCAGTAGTTGGACAGGGGGCGCGGATGGCTACACCTTC.

This clonotype appeared many times. V and J are TRBV27 and TRBJ2-7, with D possibly TRBD2 on 6 matching bases. V lost 6 bases and J 3 bases, leaving 18 bases between the germline ends. The germline V gene has CDR1 MNHEY and CDR2 SMNVEV (reference sequence). The CDR3 sequence is 15 residues long. CDR3 coding DNA: TGTGCCAGCAGCCTACGCGGGACGAGGTTCTACGAGCAGTACTTC. Translation: CASSLRGTRFYEQYF.

This clonotype has at least ten counts. The DNA for the CDR3 is TGTGCCAGCAGTATATCCGGGACACGTTATGGCTACACCTTC. Protein sequence: CASSISGTRYGYTF. The V and J genes are TRBV6-2 or TRBV6-3 and TRBJ1-2; a weak D match, TRBD1 (6 bases). V was clipped by 5 bases and J by 5 bases, with 15 bases between them. This CDR3 comprises 14 residues. Germline CDR1 reads MNHEY; CDR2 reads SVGEGT.

The chain combines TRBV3-1 with TRBJ2-7; D gene unclear. Germline-derived CDR1 and CDR2 are LGHDT and YNNKEL (reference sequence). The length of the CDR3 is 13 residues. V shed 0 bases and J shed 2 bases, with 5 bases lying between them. The CDR3: CASSQDPTYEQYF. The CDR3 coding sequence is TGTGCCAGCAGCCAAGATCCGACCTACGAGCAGTACTTC.

The chain employs TRBV28 and TRBJ2-7, with 7 nucleotides matching TRBD1. Germline V CDR1 and CDR2: MDHEN, SYDVKM. This CDR3 comprises 19 residues. The V segment lost 3 bases and the J segment 2 bases; nucleotides outside the gene matches: 19. DNA for the CDR3: TGTGCCAGCAGTTTCCCCCCAGGGACAGATTTTCGTTCCCCCTACGAGCAGTACTTC. This gives the protein CASSFPPGTDFRSPYEQYF.

Concerning this clonotype itself: The final CDR3 position lacks the conserved phenylalanine or tryptophan, pointing to a likely read error. The limits of the CDR3 on the DNA are not certain, so only TCRdb's listed CDR3 is given. The rearrangement uses TRBV27 and TRBJ1-1. Germline V gene sequence: CDR1 MNHEY, CDR2 SMNVEV (reference sequence). Termini included, the CDR3 measures 14 amino acids. CDR3 sequence reads: CASSLARSSTEACC.

This clonotype was detected a few times. This may stem from a read error, because a much larger clone lies one nucleotide away. The J gene is TRBJ1-1, the V gene TRBV19; D possibly corresponds to TRBD1 (5 bases). Germline-derived CDR1 and CDR2 are LNHDA and SQIVND (reference sequence). The CDR3 extends over 14 amino acids. The CDR3 sequence is CASSTGFTNTEACF. In DNA, the CDR3 is TGTGCCAGTAGTACAGGGTTTACGAACACTGAAGCTTGCTTT.

At least ten counts were recorded for this clonotype. The chain links TRBV19 to TRBJ2-7; D ambiguous. Germline CDR1 and CDR2: LNHDA and SQIVND (reference sequence). This CDR3 comprises 12 residues. Deletions cut 9 bases from V and 4 bases from J, with 13 bases between. Here the CDR3 reads CASSSSLYEQYF. Written as DNA, the CDR3 is TGTGCCAGCAGCTCGAGTTTATACGAGCAGTACTTC.

This clonotype came up many times. The chain has TRBV2 and TRBJ2-5; 8 bases map to TRBD1. J gave up 3 bases and V 2 bases, and 2 bases lay outside the gene matches. The CDR3 is made up of 14 amino acids. Germline V gene data show CDR1 as SNHLY and CDR2 as FYNNEI. CDR3 sequence (DNA): TGTGCCAGCAGTGAAAGGACAGGGAAAGAGACCCAGTACTTC. Translated: CASSERTGKETQYF. Supplemented by reference TRBV2 and TRBJ2-5, the full variable domain reads EPEVTQTPSHQVTQMGQEVILRCVPISNHLYFYWYRQILGQKVEFLVSFYNNEISEKSEIFDDQFSVERPDGSNFTLKIRSTKLEDSAMYFCASSERTGKETQYFGPGTRLLVL.

This clonotype was recorded at least ten times. The V and J genes are TRBV6-1 and TRBJ2-5; 7 nucleotides align to TRBD1. CDR1 MNHNS and CDR2 SASEGT come from the germline V gene. J was trimmed by 5 bases and V by 8 bases; bases with no gene match: 5. The CDR3 has 12 residues. The CDR3 DNA reads TGTGCCAGCTACAGGGGTATCGAGACCCAGTACTTC. This sequence encodes CASYRGIETQYF.

This clonotype was found many times. This sequence joins TRBV18 and TRBJ1-1; 7 bases agree with TRBD1. J was trimmed by 11 bases and V by 0 bases; bases with no gene match: 3. CDR1 KGHSH and CDR2 LQKENI come from the germline V gene. The CDR3 length is 12 residues. The CDR3, as DNA: TGTGCCAGCTCACCACCGACAGGGTGGGCTTTCTTT. The encoded protein is CASSPPTGWAFF.

This clonotype was observed many times. The gene calls are TRBV12-3 or TRBV12-4 and TRBJ2-2, with D perhaps assigned TRBD1 or TRBD2 (5 bases each). This CDR3 region has 12 residues. Trimming left V 6 bases short and J 5 bases short, with 7 bases between. The CDR3 nucleotides read TGTGCCAGCAGGGGGGTTACCGGGGAGCTGTTTTTT. It specifies CASRGVTGELFF.